The entry below gives a single T cell receptor beta chain sequence along with its context. Measured with immunoSEQ multiplex PCR; TCRdb has only the in-frame clones, and not every one. There are 550,000 to 650,000 clones in the sample; roughly 96% occur only once, and more than 0.085% lies in the top ten. Naive CD8 cells were CD45RO-negative, positively selected for CCR7, excluding terminally differentiated effector memory CD45RA+ cells. This entry belongs to a study of shared clonotypes between healthy human individuals. The germline gives CDR1 MNHEY, CDR2 SMNVEV (reference sequence). V lost 8 bases and J lost 4, with 11 bases in between. The CDR3 is 12 amino acids.

The material sequenced was naive CD8+ T cells sorted from blood. This sequence was found in a woman aged 25 to 39 in good health. V gene TRBV27 combines with J gene TRBJ2-5; D possibly uses TRBD1 or TRBD2 (7 bases each). The CDR3 region has the DNA TGTGCCAGCCCAGGGGGGGGAGAGACCCAGTACTTC. This gives the protein CASPGGGETQYF.